This passage covers 3 T cell receptor beta chains from one sample sequenced in a study of post-analysis software for immune sequencing data. Broader study findings: Elevated frequency relative to controls characterized 4 or 5 TRBV segments in patients, TRBV5-6, TRBV5-1 and TRBV20-1 among them.

Their recognized antigens are unknown. The library was made from cDNA and included unique molecular identifiers. Via MiXCR, TCRdb re-called the PCR reads, giving one row per CDR3 protein. This sample yields about 460,000 distinct CDR3 sequences, of which under 55% are seen a single time; 9% to 14% belongs to the top ten. Sequenced input: blood. These receptors were obtained from a girl under 18 with multiple sclerosis.

This clonotype is a singleton in its sample. The chain carries TRBV7-2 and TRBJ2-3; D may be TRBD2 (5 bases). V was clipped by 4 bases and J by 2 bases, with 25 bases between them. This CDR3 is 19 amino acids long. Per the germline V gene, CDR1 is SGHTA and CDR2 is FQGNSA. For the CDR3, the DNA is TGTGCCAGCAGCTACTACCATAATAGCGCTGCAGGAAACACAGATACGCAGTATTTT. Protein product: CASSYYHNSAAGNTDTQYF.

Here the CDR3 reads CASSPPPGTSNQPQHF. The DNA of the CDR3 is TGTGCCAGCAGTCCGCCCCCGGGGACGAGCAATCAGCCCCAGCATTTT. V usage is TRBV28 and J usage is TRBJ1-5; TRBD1 is a possible D gene (5 bases). V was clipped by 5 bases and J by 1 base, with 15 bases between them. The CDR3 is made up of 16 amino acids. Germline values: CDR1 MDHEN, CDR2 SYDVKM.

The CDR3: CASSPRRQGTHEQYF. CDR3 DNA: TGTGCCAGCAGCCCTAGGAGACAGGGGACCCACGAGCAGTACTTC. The gene calls are TRBV7-3 and TRBJ2-7, with 8 positions matching TRBD1. Per the germline V gene, CDR1 is SGHTA and CDR2 is FQGTGA. The CDR3 covers 15 residues. The junction had 11 bases not matched to a gene; V was cut back by 5 bases and J by 5 bases.